The 18 T cell receptor beta chains below were found in one sample sequenced in a study of blood T cell repertoires in COVID-19. Sequencing was performed with immunoSEQ multiplex PCR; in TCRdb, only in-frame clones are kept and a portion is missing. Among over 250,000 clones, approximately 92% were seen once, and the ten largest hold 0.9% to 1.2%. Sequences were obtained from PBMCs or T cells enriched from blood (not recorded which). Source of these receptors: a woman aged 25 to 39 who had recovered from COVID-19.

The DNA of the CDR3 is TGTGCCACCACCATAGGACAGGGTTCAACATACGAGCAGTACTTC. Its translation: CATTIGQGSTYEQYF. The chain combines TRBV15 with TRBJ2-7; 8 bases align to TRBD1. The germline CDR1 and CDR2 sequences are LNHNV and YYDKDF (reference sequence). V trimming: 7 bases; J trimming: 4 bases; junction bases outside the gene matches: 12. The CDR3 extends over 15 amino acids.

This chain uses TRBV27 with TRBJ2-3, with unresolved D. Looked up from germline, CDR1 is MNHEY and CDR2 is SMNVEV (reference sequence). V shed 3 bases and J shed 2 bases, with 6 bases lying between them. The CDR3 has 13 residues. The CDR3 region is CASSFTYTDTQYF. Here the CDR3 DNA reads TGTGCCAGCAGTTTTACTTACACAGATACGCAGTATTTT.

The V call is TRBV5-1, the J call TRBJ2-1; D possibly corresponds to TRBD2 (7 bases). The CDR3 has 16 residues. V lost 4 bases and J lost 7, with 21 bases in between. The germline V gene encodes CDR1 SGHRS and CDR2 YFSETQ. CDR3 protein: CASSPGGAVLGNEQFF. CDR3 DNA sequence: TGCGCCAGCAGCCCTGGGGGGGCCGTACTGGGGAATGAGCAGTTCTTC.

V and J are TRBV18 and TRBJ1-5, with 8 bases lining up with TRBD1. V lost 0 bases to trimming and J lost 7 bases; unmatched junction nucleotides: 5. The CDR3 totals 15 residues. CDR1 and CDR2 (germline): KGHSH, LQKENI. The CDR3 sequence is CASSPPDRDGQPQHF. In DNA form, the CDR3 reads TGTGCCAGCTCACCACCGGACAGGGATGGCCAGCCCCAGCATTTT.

The chain joins TRBV5-4 to TRBJ2-5, with D tentatively TRBD1 (5 bases). The V and J ends lost 2 bases and 1 base respectively, with 6 bases between them. The CDR3 loop spans 13 amino acids. CDR1 and CDR2 (germline): SGHNT, YYREEE (reference sequence). The CDR3, as DNA: TGTGCCAGCAGCTTAGGGGCCCAAGAGACCCAGTACTTC. This translates into CASSLGAQETQYF.

The genes are TRBV7-8 and TRBJ1-4, with TRBD1 matching over 7 bases. Germline V gene lookup returns CDR1 SGHVS and CDR2 FQNEAQ. J was trimmed by 7 bases and V by 6 bases; bases with no gene match: 11. This CDR3 has 15 residues. CDR3 coding DNA: TGTGCCAGCAGACCGCGACAGGGCGGTGGTGAAAAACTGTTTTTT. Protein: CASRPRQGGGEKLFF. Looking up the rest from reference TRBV7-8 and TRBJ1-4 gives the full variable domain: GAGVSQSPRYKVAKRGQDVALRCDPISGHVSLFWYQQALGQGPEFLTYFQNEAQLDKSGLPSDRFFAERPEGSVSTLKIQRTQQEDSAVYLCASRPRQGGGEKLFFGSGTQLSVL.

The CDR3 is CASSLYIRESDNEQFF. CDR3 in DNA: TGCGCCAGCAGCTTGTACATTCGGGAGTCGGACAATGAGCAGTTCTTC. The chain combines TRBV5-1 with TRBJ2-1, with D tentatively TRBD2 (6 bases). The CDR3 is 16 residues long. V lost 1 base and J 5 bases, leaving 16 bases between the germline ends. Per germline, CDR1 SGHRS and CDR2 YFSETQ. The full variable domain, its missing parts supplied by reference TRBV5-1 and TRBJ2-1, is KAGVTQTPRYLIKTRGQQVTLSCSPISGHRSVSWYQQTPGQGLQFLFEYFSETQRNKGNFPGRFSGRQFSNSRSEMNVSTLELGDSALYLCASSLYIRESDNEQFFGPGTRLTVL.

The gene calls are TRBV19 and TRBJ2-5; D is perhaps TRBD1 (5 bases). Looked up from germline, CDR1 is LNHDA and CDR2 is SQIVND (reference sequence). The CDR3 totals 14 residues. The V end was cut by 3 bases, the J end by 2 bases, with 10 bases between. CDR3 nucleotide sequence: TGTGCCAGTAGTATCTGGGGCAGTCAAGAGACCCAGTACTTC. Its translation: CASSIWGSQETQYF.

The rearrangement uses TRBV27 and TRBJ2-3; no clear D. Per germline, CDR1 MNHEY and CDR2 SMNVEV (reference sequence). The ends were cut back, 0 bases at V and 2 bases at J, with 6 bases in the middle. The CDR3 is 14 amino acids. The CDR3 loop is CASSLSLSTDTQYF. In DNA, the CDR3 is TGTGCCAGCAGTTTATCCCTATCCACAGATACGCAGTATTTT.

The genes are TRBV2 and TRBJ2-7; TRBD1 is a possible D gene (5 bases). Trimming cost V 4 bases and J 4 bases, with 11 bases left between them. Germline V gene sequence: CDR1 SNHLY, CDR2 FYNNEI. The length of the CDR3 is 13 residues. The CDR3 is CASSVGRVYEQYF. DNA of the CDR3: TGTGCCAGCAGTGTCGGCAGGGTGTACGAGCAGTACTTC.

The V and J genes are TRBV4-3 and TRBJ2-1; D unresolved. The V gene lost 0 bases and the J gene lost 8 bases, with 8 bases spanning the gap. Germline lookup yields CDR1 LGHNA and CDR2 YSLEER. The CDR3 has 13 amino acids. CDR3 in amino acids: CASSQDLVDEQFF. CDR3 DNA sequence: TGCGCCAGCAGCCAAGATCTTGTAGATGAGCAGTTCTTC.

The J gene is TRBJ1-3, the V gene TRBV5-4; 10 bases line up with TRBD1. CDR1 is SGHNT, CDR2 YYREEE, per germline (reference sequence). The junction had 4 bases not matched to a gene; V was cut back by 3 bases and J by 7 bases. CDR3 length: 14 residues. The CDR3 spells CASSSGQGRNTIYF. The CDR3 DNA sequence: TGTGCCAGCAGCTCGGGACAGGGGAGGAACACCATATATTTT.

This rearrangement joins TRBV7-3 to TRBJ1-1; the D is unclear. Germline assignment: CDR1 SGHTA and CDR2 FQGTGA. The CDR3 has 13 residues. Trimming stripped 0 bases from V and 2 bases from J, with 4 bases between. CDR3 in amino acids: CASSLTGNTEAFF. DNA for the CDR3: TGTGCCAGCAGCTTAACGGGCAACACTGAAGCTTTCTTT.

The V call is TRBV7-8, the J call TRBJ2-3, with 8 nucleotides matching TRBD2. The CDR3 extends over 16 amino acids. V lost 1 base and J lost 5; bases outside the gene matches: 8. Germline CDR1 reads SGHVS; CDR2 reads FQNEAQ. The CDR3 spells CASSLGVREGQDTQYF. In DNA form, the CDR3 reads TGTGCCAGCAGCTTAGGGGTACGGGAGGGCCAAGATACGCAGTATTTT.

J is TRBJ1-1 and V is TRBV7-8; TRBD1 aligns across 10 bases. V shed 7 bases and J 5 bases; nucleotides not matched to a gene: 7. In germline, CDR1 is SGHVS, CDR2 FQNEAQ. The CDR3 extends over 14 amino acids. CDR3 nucleotides: TGTGCCAGCAAGCCGGGACAGGGGCATACTGAAGCTTTCTTT. This sequence encodes CASKPGQGHTEAFF.

This clone was counted once. The chain combines TRBV6-5 with TRBJ1-1; the match to TRBD1 covers 8 bases. CDR3 length: 15 residues. CDR1 is MNHEY and CDR2 is SVGAGI in the germline V gene. V was clipped by 7 bases and J by 1 base; unmatched bases: 8. In DNA, the CDR3 is TGTGCCAGCACCTGGGACAGGTCAGGGAACACTGAAGCTTTCTTT. It specifies CASTWDRSGNTEAFF.

The chain recombines TRBV7-3 with TRBJ2-4, with a tentative D call TRBD1 (5 bases). The V and J ends lost 2 bases and 2 bases respectively, with 10 bases between them. CDR3 length: 15 residues. Germline V gene lookup returns CDR1 SGHTA and CDR2 FQGTGA. This CDR3 reads CASSLGTGTKNIQYF. CDR3 in DNA: TGTGCCAGCAGCTTAGGTACAGGAACCAAAAACATTCAGTACTTC.

The chain joins TRBV7-2 to TRBJ2-7, with 12 bases lining up with TRBD2. The J segment lost 4 bases and the V segment lost 5 bases, leaving 9 bases of the junction unmatched. CDR1 is SGHTA, CDR2 FQGNSA, per germline. CDR3 size: 16 residues. This CDR3 reads CASSPRLAGVGYEQYF. CDR3 DNA: TGTGCCAGCAGCCCCCGACTAGCGGGAGTAGGATACGAGCAGTACTTC. Together with reference TRBV7-2 and TRBJ2-7, the CDR3 gives the full variable domain: GAGVSQSPSNKVTEKGKDVELRCDPISGHTALYWYRQSLGQGLEFLIYFQGNSAPDKSGLPSDRFSAERTGGSVSTLTIQRTQQEDSAVYLCASSPRLAGVGYEQYFGPGTRLTVT.